A single sample is the source of the 10 T cell receptor beta chains below, sequenced in a study of T cells in Graves' hyperthyroidism and ophthalmopathy. The TCR beta CDR3 regions underwent amplification using RNA transcripts as the source. Initially, a first-round RT-PCR of the TCR CDR3 employed the HTBI primer set. Each CDR3 protein is one row after TCRdb ran MiXCR on the multiplex PCR reads. The table lists approximately 740,000 distinct CDR3 sequences, 14% of them singletons, with approximately 10% in the top ten. The specimen was blood. These receptors were collected from a woman between 18 and 30 years old with Graves' hyperthyroidism.

This clonotype has a count of ten or more. The chain recombines TRBV12-3 or TRBV12-4 with TRBJ2-1; the match to TRBD2 covers 9 bases. The J segment lost 10 bases and the V segment lost 3 bases, leaving 10 bases of the junction unmatched. This CDR3 has 15 amino acids. CDR3 sequence: CASSLLAGSQGEQFF. DNA of the CDR3: TGTGCCAGCAGTTTGCTAGCGGGGTCACAGGGCGAGCAGTTCTTC.

This clonotype was seen ten or more times. The chain is built from TRBV2 and TRBJ2-1; D is ambiguous. The CDR3 runs 13 residues. The germline gives CDR1 SNHLY, CDR2 FYNNEI. Trimming cost V 5 bases and J 4 bases, with 9 bases left between them. This CDR3 reads CASSPTDYNEQFF. The CDR3 nucleotides are TGTGCCAGCAGTCCGACGGATTACAATGAGCAGTTCTTC.

There are a few counts of this clonotype. This could be a read error, since a much larger clone is one nucleotide away. The gene calls are TRBV6-5 and TRBJ1-2, with TRBD1 as a possible D gene (5 bases). CDR3 length equals 13 residues. CDR1 MNHEY and CDR2 SVGAGI come from the germline V gene. CDR3 bases: TGTGCCAGCAGTTACCTGACAGAAAATGGCTGCACCTTC. Translating it yields CASSYLTENGCTF.

This clonotype was seen at least ten times. V gene TRBV9 combines with J gene TRBJ1-1; the D is unclear. Between the trimmed V and J ends, which lost 0 bases and 1 base, there was a span of 7 bases. Germline assignment: CDR1 SGDLS and CDR2 YYNGEE. The CDR3 contains 14 residues. The CDR3 protein is CASSVDAENTEAFF. The CDR3 DNA reads TGTGCCAGCAGCGTAGATGCCGAGAACACTGAAGCTTTCTTT.

This clonotype was detected ten times or more. J is TRBJ1-2 and V is TRBV5-1; D is possibly TRBD1 (5 bases). The CDR3 runs 16 residues. The V and J ends lost 4 bases and 4 bases respectively, with 20 bases between them. Germline V lookup: CDR1 SGHRS, CDR2 YFSETQ. The CDR3 is CASSGTTGDGSYGYTF. The CDR3 DNA reads as TGCGCCAGCAGCGGAACGACGGGGGACGGATCCTATGGCTACACCTTC.

The chain joins TRBV7-2 to TRBJ2-1; D tentatively fits TRBD1 or TRBD2 (5 bases each). Per the germline V gene, CDR1 is SGHTA and CDR2 is FQGNSA. CDR3 length: 15 amino acids. V gave up 5 bases and J gave up 7 bases, with 18 bases separating them. In DNA, the CDR3 is TGTGCCAGCAGCGCAGGTGGGGGAAGGTTGAATGAGCAGTTCTTC. Its protein is CASSAGGGRLNEQFF.

This clonotype was observed many times. V usage is TRBV3-1 and J usage is TRBJ2-3; D remains ambiguous. Germline CDR1 LGHDT, CDR2 YNNKEL (reference sequence). V was shortened by 1 base and J by 2 bases, with 10 bases between the two germline ends. This CDR3 region has 15 residues. This chain's CDR3 is CASSQVSRSTDTQYF. The CDR3 region has the DNA TGTGCCAGCAGCCAAGTCTCAAGATCCACAGATACGCAGTATTTT.

This clonotype was seen many times. This chain uses TRBV12-3 or TRBV12-4 with TRBJ1-2, with D possibly matching TRBD1 (6 bases). The CDR3 consists of 13 residues. The germline V and J ends were trimmed by 8 bases and 4 bases, with 14 bases remaining between them. The CDR3 DNA follows: TGTGCCAGCGGCGCCACAGGGCTCTATGGCTACACCTTC. Protein: CASGATGLYGYTF.

This clonotype was counted only a few times. This chain joins TRBV6-1 and TRBJ2-1, with 7 bases matching TRBD2. Germline values: CDR1 MNHNS, CDR2 SASEGT. The CDR3 is 14 residues long. J lost 10 bases, V lost 5 bases, and 11 bases had no gene match. CDR3 in DNA: TGTGCCAGCAGTACGCTAGCGGCCACGGGGGAGCAGTTCTTC. Translated, it gives CASSTLAATGEQFF.

The chain uses TRBV4-3 and TRBJ1-4, with D hard to call. The CDR3 totals 19 residues. The germline CDR1 and CDR2 sequences are LGHNA and YSLEER. Between the trimmed V and J ends, which lost 0 bases and 8 bases, there was a span of 25 bases. DNA of the CDR3: TGCGCCAGCAGCCAAGATCACACCGGCTCTTACCCCTCCAAGGAAAAACTGTTTTTT. It yields the protein CASSQDHTGSYPSKEKLFF.